This T cell receptor beta chain originates from a study of T cells after yellow fever vaccination. Making TCR cDNA involved 5'RACE template switching, which added UMIs and a universal primer site. TCRdb fed the 5' RACE reads into MiXCR, producing one record per CDR3 protein. Of approximately 160,000 distinct CDR3 sequences listed, 9.3% are singletons. This clonotype has ten or more counts. Its antigen is undetermined. Study results and caveats: Of the clonotypes, a small share occurred in both CD4 and CD8 compartments. Any FACS-sorted repertoire could hold abundant clonotypes that contaminate it from the bulk population. Most primary-vaccination clones reappeared after the booster (about 95% CD4, 88% CD8).

The V gene's germline CDR1 is SGHTA and CDR2 FQGTGA. This CDR3 spans 11 amino acids. Trimming removed 2 bases from V and 9 bases from J, with 5 bases in between. The material sequenced was CD8+ T cells sorted from PBMCs, taken 45 days after the yellow fever booster vaccination. The TCR comes from a man aged 18 to 35 who received the YFV17D yellow fever vaccine. The rearrangement uses TRBV7-3 and TRBJ2-1, with D uncertain. In DNA, the CDR3 is TGTGCCAGCAGCTTAGGACGTGAGCAGTTCTTC. This codes for CASSLGREQFF.